The entry below describes one TCR beta chain. Negative isolation yielded CD8+ and CD4+ T cells; FACS enriched TEMRA cells. The sample belongs to a study of CD8 T cells in Susac syndrome. An amount of RNA that ranged from about 0.45 to 1 ug was reverse transcribed with random hexamers. TCRdb reprocessed the immunoSEQ multiplex PCR reads via MiXCR and lists one record per CDR3 protein. Counted here are 250,000 to 350,000 distinct CDR3 sequences, about 85% occurring once; the ten biggest clones make up around 0.12%. The CDR3 extends over 13 amino acids. Germline CDR1 and CDR2: MDHEN and SYDVKM. Trimming pared 4 bases from V and 7 bases from J, leaving 13 bases between.

This clonotype was sampled from a human donor with multiple sclerosis. The chain uses TRBV28 and TRBJ1-1; D remains ambiguous. Sequenced input: CD8+ T cells from PBMCs. The CDR3 here is CASSSLGELEAFF. CDR3 DNA sequence: TGTGCCAGCAGTTCGCTCGGGGAGCTTGAAGCTTTCTTT.